Given below is one T cell receptor beta chain in context. Its antigen is not identified. This sample includes further DNA sequences coding for the same CDR3. Repertoires were generated with immunoSEQ multiplex PCR, while TCRdb's copy carries only in-frame clones and drops some. Counted here are millions of clones, about 95% occurring once; the ten biggest clones make up about 1.1%. The data originate from a study of shared clonotypes between healthy human individuals. Background on the study: Per donor, CD8 memory used one plate, CD8 naive used two, CD4 memory used three and CD4 naive used three.

Naive CD8 isolation took CD45RO-negative cells positively selected for CCR7 and excluded terminally differentiated effector memory CD45RA+ cells. Germline-derived CDR1 and CDR2 are SEHNR and FQNEAQ (reference sequence). This CDR3 spans 13 amino acids. V was cut by 1 base and J by 3 bases, with 6 bases left in between. Study results and caveats: Among donors, the sharing of clonotypes was expected to be influenced by sequencing depth.

This receptor was taken from a man between 18 and 35 years old in good health. Material for sequencing was naive CD8+ T cells sorted from blood. This chain uses TRBV7-9 with TRBJ1-1; TRBD1 might be the D (5 bases). The CDR3, as DNA: TGTGCCAGCAGCTTAGTGGGGGACACTGAAGCTTTCTTT. It translates to CASSLVGDTEAFF.